A single sample is the source of the 12 T cell receptor beta chains below, sequenced in a study of identical twins. Via MiXCR, TCRdb re-called the 5' RACE reads, giving one row per CDR3 protein. Of fewer than 250,000 distinct CDR3 sequences in the sample, roughly 7.5% were seen once. These same data were also listed under a study on yellow fever vaccine responses in identical twins.

The material sequenced was CD8+ T cells sorted from blood. Every receptor here comes from a woman aged 18-29 years in good health.

The gene calls are TRBV5-5 and TRBJ1-1; D ambiguous. With 2 bases removed from V and 1 base from J, the gap between germline ends came to 3 bases. The length of the CDR3 is 12 residues. From germline, CDR1 is SGHKS and CDR2 YYEKEE (reference sequence). The CDR3 region has the DNA TGTGCCAGCAGCTTTGCGAACACTGAAGCTTTCTTT. Protein: CASSFANTEAFF.

The chain uses TRBV27 and TRBJ2-7, with TRBD1 matching 12 bases. The CDR3 has 14 amino acids. The germline gives CDR1 MNHEY, CDR2 SMNVEV (reference sequence). The V gene end was trimmed by 7 bases and the J gene end by 5 bases; junction bases not matched to a gene: 6. CDR3 sequence: CASKPGQGAHEQYF. CDR3 DNA: TGTGCCAGCAAGCCGGGACAGGGGGCCCACGAGCAGTACTTC.

This clonotype appeared a few times. The chain employs TRBV7-3 and TRBJ2-2; D is uncertain. Germline CDR1 reads SGHTA; CDR2 reads FQGTGA. V lost 2 bases, J lost 6 bases, and 10 bases lay in between. The CDR3 has 14 amino acids. Here the CDR3 reads CASSLESGAGELFF. The CDR3 nucleotides read TGTGCCAGCAGCTTAGAATCGGGCGCCGGGGAGCTGTTTTTT.

This clonotype came up many times. V usage is TRBV7-9 and J usage is TRBJ1-1; 8 bases map to TRBD1. CDR3 size: 14 residues. With 2 bases clipped from V and 3 bases from J, the junction kept 2 bases outside the gene matches. Germline CDR1 reads SEHNR; CDR2 reads FQNEAQ (reference sequence). The CDR3 DNA reads TGTGCCAGCAGCTTAATACAGGGGGACACTGAAGCTTTCTTT. Amino acid sequence: CASSLIQGDTEAFF.

This clonotype showed up just a few times. This chain links TRBV12-5 with TRBJ2-3; D gene unclear. The CDR3 spans 15 residues. With 7 bases removed from V and 1 base from J, the gap between germline ends came to 15 bases. CDR1 is LGHNT, CDR2 FRNRAP, per germline. The chain's CDR3 is CASAMTPSGTDTQYF. CDR3 DNA sequence: TGTGCTAGTGCCATGACCCCAAGCGGCACAGATACGCAGTATTTT. The full variable domain, its missing parts supplied by reference TRBV12-5 and TRBJ2-3, is DARVTQTPRHKVTEMGQEVTMRCQPILGHNTVFWYRQTMMQGLELLAYFRNRAPLDDSGMPKDRFSAEMPDATLATLKIQPSEPRDSAVYFCASAMTPSGTDTQYFGPGTRLTVL.

The chain joins TRBV28 to TRBJ2-1; the D gene is possibly TRBD2 (6 bases). V lost 8 bases and J 2 bases, leaving 10 bases between the germline ends. This CDR3 region has 13 residues. Germline loops: CDR1 MDHEN, CDR2 SYDVKM. CDR3 in DNA: TGTGCCAGCGTTTCGGGGGCCTACAATGAGCAGTTCTTC. Protein sequence: CASVSGAYNEQFF.

This clonotype was seen more than once but under ten times. The chain joins TRBV2 to TRBJ2-7, with D perhaps matching TRBD1 (5 bases). CDR1 is SNHLY, CDR2 FYNNEI, per germline. There are 16 residues in the CDR3. V was trimmed by 7 bases and J by 5 bases, leaving 24 bases between them. Here the CDR3 reads CASNSPLTRVADEQYF. The CDR3, as DNA: TGTGCCAGCAACTCTCCTCTTACCAGGGTTGCTGACGAGCAGTACTTC.

The J gene is TRBJ2-6, the V gene TRBV11-2; TRBD2 is a possible D gene (5 bases). The germline gives CDR1 SGHAT, CDR2 FQNNGV. Trimming took 2 bases from V and 12 from J, leaving 8 bases between them. This CDR3 has 12 residues. Here the CDR3 DNA reads TGTGCCAGCAGCTTACCAAGCGGCGTCCTGACTTTC. Translated, it gives CASSLPSGVLTF.

This clonotype was counted once. The rearrangement joins TRBV7-2 to TRBJ1-2; 7 bases are a match to TRBD1. Germline CDR1 and CDR2: SGHTA and FQGNSA. J was trimmed by 2 bases and V by 5 bases; bases with no gene match: 8. This CDR3 is 15 amino acids long. CDR3 nucleotide sequence: TGTGCCAGCAGCAGGGGACAGAAACTAAACTATGGCTACACCTTC. Residues: CASSRGQKLNYGYTF. Supplemented by reference TRBV7-2 and TRBJ1-2, the full variable domain reads GAGVSQSPSNKVTEKGKDVELRCDPISGHTALYWYRQSLGQGLEFLIYFQGNSAPDKSGLPSDRFSAERTGGSVSTLTIQRTQQEDSAVYLCASSRGQKLNYGYTFGSGTRLTVV.

The rearrangement links TRBV5-1 to TRBJ2-1; no clear D. The CDR3 is made up of 15 amino acids. Germline CDR1 and CDR2: SGHRS and YFSETQ. V lost 4 bases and J 2 bases, leaving 13 bases between the germline ends. DNA for the CDR3: TGCGCCAGCAGCCCCGGGCAGGCGACCTACAATGAGCAGTTCTTC. Amino acid sequence: CASSPGQATYNEQFF. Filled out from reference TRBV5-1 and TRBJ2-1, the complete variable domain reads KAGVTQTPRYLIKTRGQQVTLSCSPISGHRSVSWYQQTPGQGLQFLFEYFSETQRNKGNFPGRFSGRQFSNSRSEMNVSTLELGDSALYLCASSPGQATYNEQFFGPGTRLTVL.

The chain carries TRBV9 and TRBJ2-3; D is undetermined. CDR1 is SGDLS and CDR2 is YYNGEE in the germline V gene. Trimming removed 4 bases from V and 2 bases from J, with 14 bases in between. This CDR3 is built from 15 residues. CDR3 DNA: TGTGCCAGCAGCCCAACCGGGTCCTACACAGATACGCAGTATTTT. Translation gives CASSPTGSYTDTQYF.

The gene calls are TRBV6-1 and TRBJ2-1; TRBD2 agrees at 9 bases. J lost 4 bases, V lost 8 bases, and 6 bases had no gene match. CDR1 MNHNS and CDR2 SASEGT come from the germline V gene. The CDR3 sequence is 14 residues long. The CDR3 DNA reads TGTGCCAGCTACAATAGCGGGAGTTACAATGAGCAGTTCTTC. This sequence encodes CASYNSGSYNEQFF.